These 9 T cell receptor beta chains were all obtained from the same sample, sequenced in a study of blood T cells in healthy people across ages. Next came a second PCR, run for about 6 to 12 cycles, which used a sample-barcoded 5' primer along with a J-beta primer mix. TCRdb re-analysed the 5' RACE reads in MiXCR, keeping a single row per CDR3 protein. This sample has around 1.5 million distinct CDR3 sequences, with about 32% found just once. Sequenced material: blood. These receptors all come from a woman aged 25 to 45 in good health.

This clonotype was observed at least ten times. The chain links TRBV10-3 to TRBJ2-7, with 12 bases identical to TRBD1. CDR3 size: 17 residues. The junction had 12 bases not matched to a gene; V was cut back by 3 bases and J by 6 bases. Germline CDR1 and CDR2: ENHRY and SYGVKD. The CDR3 reads CAISDRQARDRGREQYF. DNA for the CDR3: TGTGCCATCAGTGATAGGCAGGCCCGGGACAGGGGGCGCGAGCAGTACTTC.

The chain combines TRBV5-6 with TRBJ1-1; possible D gene TRBD1, 6 bases. Trimming took off 5 bases at V and 5 bases at J, with 25 bases between the two ends. CDR1 is SGHDT and CDR2 is YYEEEE in the germline V gene. The CDR3 totals 17 residues. The CDR3 region is CASSSTGTSGRGTEAFF. In nucleotides, the CDR3 is TGTGCCAGCAGTTCGACCGGGACATCCGGCAGAGGGACTGAAGCTTTCTTT. Full variable domain (remainder filled in from reference TRBV5-6 and TRBJ1-1): DAGVTQSPTHLIKTRGQQVTLRCSPKSGHDTVSWYQQALGQGPQFIFQYYEEEERQRGNFPDRFSGHQFPNYSSELNVNALLLGDSALYLCASSSTGTSGRGTEAFFGQGTRLTVV.

The chain recombines TRBV20-1 with TRBJ2-7; tentative D call: TRBD1 (6 bases). V dropped 8 bases and J dropped 6 bases, with 20 bases sitting between them. The CDR3 contains 13 residues. Germline-derived CDR1 and CDR2 are DFQATT and SNEGSKA (reference sequence). The CDR3 nucleotides are TGCAGTTCGCATGGGGGTTGGGGGCTCGAGCAGTACTTC. It is translated as CSSHGGWGLEQYF.

As concerns this clonotype: A much more abundant neighbour one base away suggests this may be a read error. The chain links TRBV5-5 to TRBJ2-3; 8 bases map to TRBD2. The CDR3 sequence is 15 residues long. The V segment lost 4 bases and the J segment 1 base; nucleotides outside the gene matches: 5. The germline CDR1 and CDR2 sequences are SGHKS and YYEKEE (reference sequence). In DNA, the CDR3 is TGTGCCAGCAGCCCGATTAGCGGGGGCACAGATACGCAGTATTTT. Protein: CASSPISGGTDTQYF.

Comments on this clonotype: A much larger clone is a single base away; this may be a read error. The V call is TRBV29-1, the J call TRBJ2-4, with 10 bases identical to TRBD1. TRBJ2-7 explains the end of the DNA better; the J call may be wrong. Germline lookup yields CDR1 SQVTM and CDR2 ANQGSEA. The CDR3 runs to 13 residues. The CDR3 DNA follows: TGCAGCGACAGCCGGGACAGGGGTAACGAGCAGTACTTC. It translates to CSDSRDRGNEQYF.

This clonotype turned up a few times. The J gene is TRBJ2-5, the V gene TRBV12-3 or TRBV12-4, with 8 bases identical to TRBD1. The CDR3 length is 12 residues. Trimming cost V 8 bases and J 4 bases; bases outside gene matches: 3. The CDR3 reads CASGGTGETQYF. CDR3 in DNA: TGTGCCAGCGGGGGGACAGGAGAGACCCAGTACTTC.

This clonotype came up a few times. The chain has TRBV7-9 and TRBJ1-1; 10 bases align to TRBD1. Germline CDR1 reads SEHNR; CDR2 reads FQNEAQ (reference sequence). The CDR3 sequence is 13 residues long. The trim removed 5 bases at V and 9 bases at J, leaving 6 bases unmatched. The CDR3 reads CASSLGQGGKAFF. In nucleotides, the CDR3 is TGTGCCAGCAGCCTTGGACAGGGGGGAAAAGCTTTCTTT. Full variable domain (rest looked up from reference TRBV7-9 and TRBJ1-1): DTGVSQNPRHKITKRGQNVTFRCDPISEHNRLYWYRQTLGQGPEFLTYFQNEAQLEKSRLLSDRFSAERPKGSFSTLEIQRTEQGDSAMYLCASSLGQGGKAFFGQGTRLTVV.

The CDR3 reads CASSQGTGDYNEQFF. CDR3 sequence (DNA): TGTGCCAGCAGCCAAGGGACAGGGGATTACAATGAGCAGTTCTTC. The rearrangement joins TRBV3-1 to TRBJ2-1, with 9 nucleotides matching TRBD1. V was clipped by 1 base and J by 4 bases; unmatched bases: 2. Germline-derived CDR1 and CDR2 are LGHDT and YNNKEL (reference sequence). CDR3 size: 15 residues.

The chain couples TRBV27 to TRBJ1-2; TRBD1 matches at 7 bases. V lost 3 bases and J lost 3; bases outside the gene matches: 13. CDR3 size: 17 residues. Germline V gene lookup returns CDR1 MNHEY and CDR2 SMNVEV (reference sequence). CDR3 DNA: TGTGCCAGCAGTTTCCGGGTCAGACAGGGAAGGTACTATGGCTACACCTTC. This gives the protein CASSFRVRQGRYYGYTF.